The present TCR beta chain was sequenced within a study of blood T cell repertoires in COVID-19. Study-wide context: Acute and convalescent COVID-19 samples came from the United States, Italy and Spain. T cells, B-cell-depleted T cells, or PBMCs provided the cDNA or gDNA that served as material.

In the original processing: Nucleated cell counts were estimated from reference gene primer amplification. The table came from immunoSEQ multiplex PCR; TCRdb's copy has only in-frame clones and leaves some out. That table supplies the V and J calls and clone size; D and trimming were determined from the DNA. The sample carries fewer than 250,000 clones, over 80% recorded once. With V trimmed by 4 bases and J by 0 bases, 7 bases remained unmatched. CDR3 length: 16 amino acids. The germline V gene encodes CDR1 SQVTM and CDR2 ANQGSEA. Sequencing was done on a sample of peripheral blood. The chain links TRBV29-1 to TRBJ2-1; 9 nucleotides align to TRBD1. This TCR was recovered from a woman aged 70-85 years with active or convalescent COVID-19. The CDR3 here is CSVASGQGSSYNEQFF. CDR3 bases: TGCAGCGTTGCGTCCGGACAGGGGAGCTCCTACAATGAGCAGTTCTTC.